Each of the 30 T cell receptor beta chains below was sequenced from the same sample in a study of T cells after yellow fever vaccination. In TCRdb, the 5' RACE reads were re-called with MiXCR into one record per CDR3 protein. The table records about 300,000 distinct CDR3 sequences, around 8.6% of them present only once. This material consisted of CD4+ T cells sorted from PBMCs, taken 5 days after the yellow fever booster vaccination. Source of these receptors: a man between 18 and 35 years old who received the YFV17D yellow fever vaccine.

In its sample, this clonotype was seen a few times. The genes are TRBV5-1 and TRBJ2-2; 11 nucleotides line up with TRBD2. CDR3 size: 16 residues. With V trimmed by 5 bases and J by 2 bases, 5 bases remained unmatched. Germline V gene data show CDR1 as SGHRS and CDR2 as YFSETQ. The CDR3 loop reads CASRLTSGTNTGELFF. CDR3 in DNA: TGCGCCAGCAGGTTGACTAGCGGGACCAACACCGGGGAGCTGTTTTTT. The variable domain in full, completed from reference TRBV5-1 and TRBJ2-2, reads KAGVTQTPRYLIKTRGQQVTLSCSPISGHRSVSWYQQTPGQGLQFLFEYFSETQRNKGNFPGRFSGRQFSNSRSEMNVSTLELGDSALYLCASRLTSGTNTGELFFGEGSRLTVL.

This clonotype was found a few times. This chain links TRBV20-1 with TRBJ2-3; TRBD2 is a possible D gene (5 bases). The germline CDR1 and CDR2 sequences are DFQATT and SNEGSKA (reference sequence). The CDR3 contains 13 residues. V lost 1 base to trimming and J lost 3 bases, with 8 bases between them. The DNA for the CDR3 is TGCAGTGCTAGAGTCCCGGGGACAGATACGCAGTATTTT. It encodes CSARVPGTDTQYF.

This clonotype appeared a few times. This chain joins TRBV5-1 and TRBJ1-1, with TRBD1 matching 12 bases. The CDR3 is 15 residues long. Germline CDR1 and CDR2: SGHRS and YFSETQ. J lost 6 bases, V lost 4 bases, and 7 bases had no gene match. CDR3 DNA: TGCGCCAGCAGCAGTACCGGGACAGGGGGCCCTGAAGCTTTCTTT. Translation: CASSSTGTGGPEAFF.

J is TRBJ2-1 and V is TRBV19; D is unresolved. V lost 2 bases and J lost 11, with 13 bases in between. This CDR3 spans 13 amino acids. Per the germline V gene, CDR1 is LNHDA and CDR2 is SQIVND (reference sequence). The CDR3: CASSIPPANKQFF. CDR3 coding DNA: TGTGCCAGTAGTATACCGCCGGCGAACAAGCAGTTCTTC.

The J gene is TRBJ1-1, the V gene TRBV6-2 or TRBV6-3, with 10 bases matching TRBD1. The germline V gene has CDR1 MNHEY and CDR2 SVGEGT. The trim removed 2 bases at V and 2 bases at J, leaving 17 bases unmatched. The CDR3 spans 20 residues. CDR3 residues: CASSYPKFSGTGVRNTEAFF. The DNA for the CDR3 is TGTGCCAGCAGTTACCCAAAATTTTCCGGGACAGGGGTTCGAAACACTGAAGCTTTCTTT.

The CDR3 region is CASSLEGVKAKNIQYF. The CDR3 DNA reads as TGTGCCAGCAGCTTAGAAGGGGTTAAGGCCAAAAACATTCAGTACTTC. J is TRBJ2-4 and V is TRBV7-6; D possibly corresponds to TRBD1 (5 bases). CDR1 and CDR2 (germline): SGHVS, FNYEAQ. V dropped 1 base and J dropped 1 base, with 11 bases sitting between them. The CDR3 extends over 16 amino acids.

V gene TRBV18 combines with J gene TRBJ1-1, with TRBD1 matching 9 bases. This CDR3 contains 16 residues. V trimming: 1 base; J trimming: 0 bases; junction bases outside the gene matches: 3. Germline CDR1 and CDR2: KGHSH and LQKENI. The CDR3 region is CASSPQGQGVNTEAFF. DNA of the CDR3: TGTGCCAGCTCACCACAGGGACAGGGCGTGAACACTGAAGCTTTCTTT.

This clonotype was observed at least ten times. This chain's CDR3 is CASSQEMYRSGGTF. As DNA, the CDR3 is TGTGCCAGCAGCCAAGAGATGTACAGGTCCGGCGGCACCTTC. This chain uses TRBV4-2 with TRBJ1-2; the D gene is possibly TRBD1 (5 bases). Germline-derived CDR1 and CDR2 are LGHNA and YNFKEQ. The V end lost 0 bases, the J end lost 13 bases, and 18 bases lay between the germline ends. This CDR3 comprises 14 residues.

This chain joins TRBV6-2 or TRBV6-3 and TRBJ1-6, with a weak D call TRBD1 (6 bases). There are 15 residues in the CDR3. Trimming took 2 bases from V and 9 from J, leaving 14 bases between them. Germline V gene data show CDR1 as MNHEY and CDR2 as SVGEGT. The CDR3 protein is CASSYAQGGRSPLHF. CDR3 bases: TGTGCCAGCAGTTACGCACAGGGCGGACGTTCACCCCTCCACTTT.

The V and J genes are TRBV7-6 and TRBJ2-3; D is undetermined. CDR1 and CDR2 (germline): SGHVS, FNYEAQ. V was trimmed by 5 bases and J by 2 bases, leaving 17 bases between them. This CDR3 comprises 16 residues. The CDR3 region is CASSPRVRRDTDTQYF. CDR3 in DNA: TGTGCCAGCAGCCCCAGAGTGCGGAGAGACACAGATACGCAGTATTTT.

The rearrangement uses TRBV7-3 and TRBJ2-3, with TRBD2 matching over 7 bases. V was clipped by 5 bases and J by 6 bases; unmatched bases: 11. The CDR3 is 15 residues long. The germline gives CDR1 SGHTA, CDR2 FQGTGA. The CDR3 DNA reads as TGTGCCAGCAGCCTTGGGGAAAGGCGGGGGGATACGCAGTATTTT. This translates into CASSLGERRGDTQYF.

In this sample, this clonotype turned up a few times. The chain uses TRBV4-1 and TRBJ1-2, with TRBD1 matching 8 bases. The CDR3 consists of 15 residues. Trimming at V came to 1 base and at J to 3 bases, leaving 4 bases not matched to a gene. CDR1 is MGHRA and CDR2 is YSYEKL in the germline V gene. The DNA for the CDR3 is TGCGCCAGCAGCCAAGGGCAGGGGGCTGACTATGGCTACACCTTC. Its translation is CASSQGQGADYGYTF.

A few counts support this clonotype. The genes are TRBV21-1 and TRBJ1-5. TRBV21-1 is listed as a pseudogene. The CDR3 runs to 18 residues. The CDR3 DNA sequence: TGTGCCAGCAGCAAAGAGGGGGGAGGGTTTAAGGGCAATCAGCCCCAGCATTTT. As protein: CASSKEGGGFKGNQPQHF.

The gene calls are TRBV4-3 and TRBJ2-5; TRBD1 is a possible D gene (6 bases). Germline V gene sequence: CDR1 LGHNA, CDR2 YSLEER. Trimming removed 4 bases at V and 0 bases at J, with 15 bases between. This CDR3 is 16 amino acids long. The CDR3 DNA is TGCGCCAGCAGCCGACACCTCGGACAGAACCAAGAGACCCAGTACTTC. Translation: CASSRHLGQNQETQYF.

This clonotype came up a few times. This chain connects TRBV5-1 to TRBJ2-5, with D hard to call. The germline CDR1 and CDR2 sequences are SGHRS and YFSETQ. The CDR3 covers 12 residues. Trimming cost V 4 bases and J 3 bases, with 7 bases left between them. The CDR3 DNA is TGCGCCAGCAGCACAGCTAAAGAGACCCAGTACTTC. Translating it yields CASSTAKETQYF. Filled out from reference TRBV5-1 and TRBJ2-5, the complete variable domain reads KAGVTQTPRYLIKTRGQQVTLSCSPISGHRSVSWYQQTPGQGLQFLFEYFSETQRNKGNFPGRFSGRQFSNSRSEMNVSTLELGDSALYLCASSTAKETQYFGPGTRLLVL.

This clonotype was observed a handful of times. This sequence joins TRBV9 and TRBJ1-2, with 7 bases matching TRBD1. Germline V gene sequence: CDR1 SGDLS, CDR2 YYNGEE. This CDR3 spans 15 amino acids. V was pared by 3 bases and J by 4 bases, with 9 bases of the junction left unmatched. The CDR3 sequence is CASSAIDRAFYGYTF. The CDR3 DNA reads as TGTGCCAGCAGCGCAATAGACAGGGCCTTCTATGGCTACACCTTC.

The chain has TRBV7-2 and TRBJ2-3; TRBD2 matches 10 bases. In germline, CDR1 is SGHTA, CDR2 FQGNSA. This CDR3 spans 15 amino acids. V was pared by 3 bases and J by 1 base, with 1 base of the junction left unmatched. CDR3 amino acids: CASSFTSGGTDTQYF. The CDR3 region has the DNA TGTGCCAGCAGCTTCACTAGCGGGGGCACAGATACGCAGTATTTT.

V usage is TRBV20-1 and J usage is TRBJ1-2; possibly TRBD1 for D (5 bases). This CDR3 spans 15 amino acids. V lost 5 bases, J lost 0 bases, and 16 bases lay in between. The germline gives CDR1 DFQATT, CDR2 SNEGSKA (reference sequence). CDR3 sequence: CSAGGATSTNYGYTF. CDR3 sequence (DNA): TGCAGTGCTGGAGGGGCAACGTCTACTAACTATGGCTACACCTTC.

The chain is built from TRBV6-2 or TRBV6-3 and TRBJ2-7, with D possibly being TRBD1 (5 bases). Trimming removed 5 bases from V and 4 bases from J, with 9 bases in between. Germline lookup yields CDR1 MNHEY and CDR2 SVGEGT. This CDR3 contains 12 residues. CDR3 loop: CASSDPGYEQYV. DNA for the CDR3: TGTGCCAGCAGTGATCCAGGGTACGAGCAGTACGTC.

This chain links TRBV10-3 with TRBJ2-7; D might be TRBD1 (6 bases). Trimming removed 6 bases from V and 3 bases from J, with 15 bases in between. The CDR3 has 14 amino acids. Germline V CDR1 and CDR2: ENHRY, SYGVKD. CDR3 DNA sequence: TGTGCCATCAGCAAACCCCCGACAGGCTACGAGCAGTACTTC. As protein: CAISKPPTGYEQYF.

This clonotype has more than one count but fewer than ten. This chain links TRBV15 with TRBJ1-1; D is possibly TRBD1 (6 bases). The CDR3 consists of 15 residues. With 4 bases removed from V and 1 base from J, the gap between germline ends came to 13 bases. From germline, CDR1 is LNHNV and CDR2 YYDKDF (reference sequence). As DNA, the CDR3 is TGTGCCACCAGCAAACTTGACAGGACGAACACTGAAGCTTTCTTT. Translating gives CATSKLDRTNTEAFF.

This clonotype has just a few counts. The gene calls are TRBV5-1 and TRBJ2-1; 7 nucleotides line up with TRBD2. V was pared by 4 bases and J by 8 bases, with 12 bases of the junction left unmatched. The length of the CDR3 is 15 residues. Germline V gives CDR1 SGHRS, CDR2 YFSETQ. The CDR3 loop reads CASSASGVLFHEQFF. The DNA of the CDR3 is TGCGCCAGCAGCGCCAGCGGGGTCCTATTTCATGAGCAGTTCTTC.

The table lists this clonotype with a few counts. In DNA, the CDR3 is TGTGCCAGCAGCTTACGGGACAGGGTGAGAGGCTACACCTTC. Encoded protein: CASSLRDRVRGYTF. The chain combines TRBV7-2 with TRBJ1-2; 9 bases line up with TRBD1. This CDR3 has 14 residues. V was pared by 2 bases and J by 8 bases, with 6 bases of the junction left unmatched. Germline loops: CDR1 SGHTA, CDR2 FQGNSA. Full variable domain (missing parts from reference TRBV7-2 and TRBJ1-2): GAGVSQSPSNKVTEKGKDVELRCDPISGHTALYWYRQSLGQGLEFLIYFQGNSAPDKSGLPSDRFSAERTGGSVSTLTIQRTQQEDSAVYLCASSLRDRVRGYTFGSGTRLTVV.

The chain uses TRBV29-1 and TRBJ1-2; D may be TRBD1 (5 bases). Germline CDR1 is SQVTM and CDR2 is ANQGSEA. The V end lost 1 base, the J end lost 0 bases, and 9 bases lay between the germline ends. This CDR3 has 14 amino acids. The CDR3 DNA reads as TGCAGCGTTGAAGTAGGGGTAGCTAACTATGGCTACACCTTC. It yields the protein CSVEVGVANYGYTF.

V and J are TRBV5-1 and TRBJ1-5; the D gene is possibly TRBD1 (5 bases). This CDR3 comprises 16 residues. Deletions cut 5 bases from V and 0 bases from J, with 15 bases between. Germline loops: CDR1 SGHRS, CDR2 YFSETQ. The CDR3 DNA follows: TGCGCCAGCAGGAGCGGGGACGGAGGTAGCAATCAGCCCCAGCATTTT. It yields the protein CASRSGDGGSNQPQHF.

The chain's CDR3 is CSARQENTGELFF. CDR3 coding DNA: TGCAGTGCTAGACAGGAGAACACCGGGGAGCTGTTTTTT. The chain combines TRBV20-1 with TRBJ2-2; the D is unclear. This CDR3 has 13 amino acids. V was pared by 2 bases and J by 1 base, with 5 bases between. CDR1 is DFQATT, CDR2 SNEGSKA, per germline (reference sequence).

There are a few counts of this clonotype. The V gene is TRBV12-5, the J gene TRBJ1-5, with D possibly matching TRBD1 (6 bases). The V gene's germline CDR1 is LGHNT and CDR2 FRNRAP. With 5 bases removed from V and 5 bases from J, the gap between germline ends came to 13 bases. The CDR3 is made up of 14 amino acids. The CDR3 DNA is TGTGCTAGTGGTGGGCTGGGGGCGGATCAGCCCCAGCATTTT. It translates to CASGGLGADQPQHF.

This sequence joins TRBV5-1 and TRBJ2-1, with 14 bases lining up with TRBD2. In germline, CDR1 is SGHRS, CDR2 YFSETQ. V lost 4 bases, J lost 0 bases, and 12 bases stayed unmatched. This CDR3 is built from 20 residues. CDR3 sequence (DNA): TGCGCCAGCAGCGTCATACCGGGACTAGCGGGGGCAAGCTCCTACAATGAGCAGTTCTTC. Its protein product is CASSVIPGLAGASSYNEQFF. Drawing the rest from reference TRBV5-1 and TRBJ2-1, the complete variable domain is KAGVTQTPRYLIKTRGQQVTLSCSPISGHRSVSWYQQTPGQGLQFLFEYFSETQRNKGNFPGRFSGRQFSNSRSEMNVSTLELGDSALYLCASSVIPGLAGASSYNEQFFGPGTRLTVL.

This clonotype has only a few counts. CDR3 region: CASSQGQGSYEQFF. CDR3 bases: TGTGCCAGCAGCCAAGGGCAGGGAAGTTATGAGCAGTTCTTC. The J gene is TRBJ2-1, the V gene TRBV4-2; D perhaps matches TRBD1 (5 bases). There are 14 residues in the CDR3. In germline, CDR1 is LGHNA, CDR2 YNFKEQ. V lost 1 base to trimming and J lost 8 bases, with 12 bases between them.

This clonotype was counted many times. The chain carries TRBV6-2 or TRBV6-3 and TRBJ2-7; no firm D call. Germline CDR1 MNHEY, CDR2 SVGEGT. The V end was cut by 6 bases, the J end by 3 bases, with 15 bases between. The CDR3 spans 14 residues. The CDR3 sequence is CASSEPQNHYEQYV. The CDR3 region has the DNA TGTGCCAGCAGCGAACCGCAAAACCACTACGAGCAGTACGTC.